The entry below gives a single T cell receptor (beta chain) sequence along with its context. What it recognizes is unknown. These data come from a study of response to subunit inactivated influenza vaccine. Whole-study findings and limits: The authors offered the suggestion that each seasonal influenza vaccination recruits few new T cells.

One entry per CDR3 protein, called by TCRdb with MiXCR from the RT-PCR reads. This repertoire shows 700,000 to 800,000 distinct CDR3 sequences, less than 20% found once; its top ten account for roughly a tenth. This clonotype was obtained from a man aged 45 to 65 who received an inactivated influenza vaccine. Sequencing was performed on PBMCs from blood, taken around 5 days after vaccination.

For the CDR3, the DNA is TGTGCCAGCAGCCCCTCTCTAGCGGGAGAGGTCCAAGAGACCCAGTACTTC. Its protein product is CASSPSLAGEVQETQYF. V is TRBV7-8 and J is TRBJ2-5; 10 nucleotides agree with TRBD2. The ends lost 5 bases at V and 1 base at J; junction bases unmatched: 10. Germline assignment: CDR1 SGHVS and CDR2 FQNEAQ. The CDR3 has 17 residues.